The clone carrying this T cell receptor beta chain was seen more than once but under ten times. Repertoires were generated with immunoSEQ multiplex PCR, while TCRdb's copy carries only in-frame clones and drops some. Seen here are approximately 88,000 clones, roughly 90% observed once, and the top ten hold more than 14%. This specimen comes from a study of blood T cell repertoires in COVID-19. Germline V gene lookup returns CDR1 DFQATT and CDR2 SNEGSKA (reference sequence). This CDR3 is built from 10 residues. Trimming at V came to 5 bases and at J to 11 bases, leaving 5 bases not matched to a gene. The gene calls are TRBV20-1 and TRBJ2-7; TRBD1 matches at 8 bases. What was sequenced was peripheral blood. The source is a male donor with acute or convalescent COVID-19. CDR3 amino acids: CSAGPTGEYF. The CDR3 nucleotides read TGCAGTGCTGGACCGACAGGGGAGTACTTC.